This T cell receptor (beta chain) is drawn from a study of T cells in Graves' hyperthyroidism and ophthalmopathy. Study outcomes and limitations: A model built on 13 V-J features separated ophthalmopathy from stable hyperthyroidism.

This clonotype was detected many times. Its antigen is not known. A much larger clonotype is one base distant, so this may be a read error. RNA transcripts were the template for amplifying TCR beta CDR3 regions. During a first-round RT-PCR of the TCR CDR3, the HTBI primer set was used. TCRdb fed the multiplex PCR reads into MiXCR, producing one record per CDR3 protein. Among 360,000 or so distinct CDR3 sequences listed, 15% to 20% were seen once. The CDR3 totals 13 residues. On the basis of clinical symptoms, serum thyroxine and TRAb, thyroid ultrasound and orbital computed tomography, diagnoses were made. An approximately 10 ml volume of fresh peripheral blood provided the PBMCs.

The sample was blood. The chain uses TRBV12-3 or TRBV12-4 and TRBJ1-5; D call uncertain. This TCR was recovered from a woman between 35 and 50 years old with Graves' ophthalmopathy. The CDR3 sequence is CASGLSGYQPQHF. DNA for the CDR3: TGTGCCAGCGGTTTGTCTGGGTATCAGCCCCAGCATTTT.